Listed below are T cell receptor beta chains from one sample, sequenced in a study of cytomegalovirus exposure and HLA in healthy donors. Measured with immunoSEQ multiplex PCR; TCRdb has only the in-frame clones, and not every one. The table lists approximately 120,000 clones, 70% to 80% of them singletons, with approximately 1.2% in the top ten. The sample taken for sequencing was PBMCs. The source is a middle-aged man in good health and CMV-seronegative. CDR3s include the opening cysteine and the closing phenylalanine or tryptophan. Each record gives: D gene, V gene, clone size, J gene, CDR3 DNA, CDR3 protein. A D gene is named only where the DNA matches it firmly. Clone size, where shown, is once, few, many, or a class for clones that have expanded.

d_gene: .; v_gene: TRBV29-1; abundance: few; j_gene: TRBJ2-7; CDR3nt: TGCAGCGGGGGATACAGGGACGAGCAGTACTTC; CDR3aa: CSGGYRDEQYF
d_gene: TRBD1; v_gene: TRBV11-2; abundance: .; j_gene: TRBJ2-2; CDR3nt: TGTGCCAGCAGCACGACAGGGGACACCGGGGAGCTGTTTTTT; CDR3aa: CASSTTGDTGELFF
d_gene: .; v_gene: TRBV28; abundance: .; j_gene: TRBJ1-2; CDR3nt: TGTGCCAGCAGAGGGGGGGGGAACGACTATGGCTACACCTTC; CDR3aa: CASRGGGNDYGYTF
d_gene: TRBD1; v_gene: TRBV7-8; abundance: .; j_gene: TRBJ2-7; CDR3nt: TGTGCCAGCAGTAGATGGACAGGTAGCCACGAGCAGTACTTC; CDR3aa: CASSRWTGSHEQYF
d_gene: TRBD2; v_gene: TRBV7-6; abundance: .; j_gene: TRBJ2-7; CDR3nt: TGTGCCAGCAGCTTAGAGGCTAGCGGAACCTACGAGCAGTACTTC; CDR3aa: CASSLEASGTYEQYF
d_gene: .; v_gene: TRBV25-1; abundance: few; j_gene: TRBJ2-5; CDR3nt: TGTGCCAGCAGTGAAAACAGGGATCAAGAGACCCAGTACTTC; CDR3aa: CASSENRDQETQYF
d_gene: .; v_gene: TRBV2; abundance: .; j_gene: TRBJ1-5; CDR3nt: TGTGCCAGCAGCGCCCCGGTCGGGGAACAAGGCAATCAGCCCCAGCATTTT; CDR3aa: CASSAPVGEQGNQPQHF
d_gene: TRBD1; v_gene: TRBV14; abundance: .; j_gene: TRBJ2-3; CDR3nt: TGTGCCAGCAGCCAAGGACAGGGAGCCCTAAGTCTACGGCAGTATTTT; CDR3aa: CASSQGQGALSLRQYF
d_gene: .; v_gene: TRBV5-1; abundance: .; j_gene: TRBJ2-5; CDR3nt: TGCGCCAGCAGCCCGGGGACTGAGGAGACCCAGTACTTC; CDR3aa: CASSPGTEETQYF
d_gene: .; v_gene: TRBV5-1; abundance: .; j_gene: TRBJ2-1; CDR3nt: TGCGCCAGCCCCGGACCAGGGGAGGGCAATGAGCAGTTCTTC; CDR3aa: CASPGPGEGNEQFF
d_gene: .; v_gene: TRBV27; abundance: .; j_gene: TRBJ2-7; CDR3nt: TGTGCCAGCAGTTTATCTGGCGGATACGAGCAGTACTTC; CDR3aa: CASSLSGGYEQYF
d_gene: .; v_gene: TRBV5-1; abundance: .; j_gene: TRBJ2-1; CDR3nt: TGCGCCAGCAGCCTACTAGGCCTGGACAGCTACAATGAGCAGTTCTTC; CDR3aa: CASSLLGLDSYNEQFF
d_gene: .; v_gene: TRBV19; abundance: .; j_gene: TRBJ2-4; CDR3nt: TGTGCCAGTAGTACAGGGAATACCCTAGCCAAAAACATTCAGTACTTC; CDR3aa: CASSTGNTLAKNIQYF
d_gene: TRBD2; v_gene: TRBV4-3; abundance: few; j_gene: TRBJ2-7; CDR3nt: TGCGCCAGCAGCCAAGATCTGACTAGCGAAGACGAGCAGTACTTC; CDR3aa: CASSQDLTSEDEQYF
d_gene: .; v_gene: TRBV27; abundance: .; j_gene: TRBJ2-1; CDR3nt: TGTGCCAGCAGGCACAGGGGAGGCTCCTACAATGAGCAGTTCTTC; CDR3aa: CASRHRGGSYNEQFF
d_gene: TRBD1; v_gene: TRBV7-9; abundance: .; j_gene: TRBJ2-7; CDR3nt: TGTGCCAGCAGCTTAGCGGGACAGGGTAATGCCTACGAGCAGTACTTC; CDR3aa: CASSLAGQGNAYEQYF
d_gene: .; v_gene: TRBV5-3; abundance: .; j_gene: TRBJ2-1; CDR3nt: TGTGCCAGAAGCTTGTTTATACGAGACAATGAGCAGTTCTTC; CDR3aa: CARSLFIRDNEQFF
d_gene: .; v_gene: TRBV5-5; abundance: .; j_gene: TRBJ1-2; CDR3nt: TGTGCCAGCAGCGTGACATCTCGAGCTAACTATGGCTACACCTTC; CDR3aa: CASSVTSRANYGYTF
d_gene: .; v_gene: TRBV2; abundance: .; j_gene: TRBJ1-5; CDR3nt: TGTGCCAGCACCACAGAGAATAGCAATCAGCCCCAGCATTTT; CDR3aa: CASTTENSNQPQHF
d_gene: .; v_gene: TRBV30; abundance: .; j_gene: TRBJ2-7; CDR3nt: TGTGCCTGGAGTAGGAGGGGTGAAAGCTACGAGCAGTACTTC; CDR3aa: CAWSRRGESYEQYF
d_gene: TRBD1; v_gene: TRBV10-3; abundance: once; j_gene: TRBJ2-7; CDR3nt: TGTGCCATCAGTGAGTCATACGGACAGGGGGCTGCGTCCTACGAGCAGTACTTC; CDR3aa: CAISESYGQGAASYEQYF
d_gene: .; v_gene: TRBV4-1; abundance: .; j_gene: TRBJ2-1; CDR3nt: TGCGCCAGCGCTCTTCTTTCCACTTACAATGAGCAGTTCTTC; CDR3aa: CASALLSTYNEQFF